These 21 T cell receptor beta chains were sequenced from one sample in a study of T cells in Graves' hyperthyroidism and ophthalmopathy. TCR beta CDR3 regions were amplified from RNA transcripts. The HTBI set primed first-round TCR CDR3 RT-PCR. TCRdb fed the multiplex PCR reads into MiXCR, producing one record per CDR3 protein. The sample lists hundreds of thousands of distinct CDR3 sequences, roughly 15% occurring once. The sequencing sample was made of blood. The receptors here all came from a woman in her 50s with Graves' ophthalmopathy.

This clonotype was recorded at least ten times. CDR3 bases: TGCAGCGGCACAGGGGCTAGCACAGATACGCAGTATTTT. Translation: CSGTGASTDTQYF. The chain carries TRBV29-1 and TRBJ2-3; 7 bases fit TRBD1. This CDR3 is built from 13 residues. Germline loops: CDR1 SQVTM, CDR2 ANQGSEA. Losses at the gene ends were 7 bases for V and 0 bases for J; bases not matched to a gene: 4.

This clonotype was seen ten or more times. The V gene is TRBV28, the J gene TRBJ2-7; possible D gene TRBD1, 6 bases. CDR3 length equals 15 residues. V lost 1 base and J 3 bases, leaving 13 bases between the germline ends. Germline CDR1 and CDR2: MDHEN and SYDVKM. The CDR3 reads CASSLYQGFIYEQYF. The CDR3, as DNA: TGTGCCAGCAGTTTATATCAGGGGTTCATCTACGAGCAGTACTTC.

A single count supports this clonotype. The V and J genes are TRBV27 and TRBJ1-6; 9 bases are shared with TRBD1. V lost 6 bases, J lost 10 bases, and 16 bases stayed unmatched. This CDR3 has 17 residues. CDR1 is MNHEY and CDR2 is SMNVEV in the germline V gene (reference sequence). CDR3 region: CASRITVGGQGYSPLHF. The CDR3 nucleotides read TGTGCCAGCAGAATAACGGTAGGGGGACAGGGTTACTCACCCCTCCACTTT.

Points on this clonotype: This could be a read error, since a much larger clone is one nucleotide away. The chain recombines TRBV6-1 with TRBJ2-1; D not resolved. The CDR3 length is 14 residues. Germline lookup yields CDR1 MNHNS and CDR2 SASEGT. CDR3 amino acids: CAGSETATYNEQFF. CDR3 DNA: TGTGCCGGCAGTGAAACCGCTACCTACAATGAGCAGTTCTTC.

This chain joins TRBV9 and TRBJ1-3, with 10 bases fitting TRBD1. CDR3 length: 17 amino acids. From germline, CDR1 is SGDLS and CDR2 YYNGEE. J lost 2 bases, V lost 7 bases, and 12 bases had no gene match. This chain's CDR3 is CASGARTGGSTGNTIYF. CDR3 in DNA: TGTGCCAGCGGCGCCAGGACAGGGGGGTCTACTGGAAACACCATATATTTT.

V gene TRBV7-3 combines with J gene TRBJ1-1; TRBD1 is a possible D gene (6 bases). The V end lost 3 bases, the J end lost 8 bases, and 19 bases lay between the germline ends. CDR1 SGHTA and CDR2 FQGTGA come from the germline V gene. The length of the CDR3 is 15 residues. This chain's CDR3 is CASSFSGTPREEAFF. The CDR3 region has the DNA TGTGCCAGCAGCTTTTCCGGGACACCTAGGGAGGAAGCTTTCTTT.

This clonotype was counted between two and nine times. The chain is built from TRBV28 and TRBJ1-6, with D possibly TRBD1 on 5 matching bases. This CDR3 is built from 16 residues. With 2 bases removed from V and 1 base from J, the gap between germline ends came to 9 bases. Germline V gives CDR1 MDHEN, CDR2 SYDVKM. This CDR3 is CASSLVEGSYNSPLHF. The CDR3 DNA sequence: TGTGCCAGCAGTTTAGTCGAGGGGTCCTATAATTCACCCCTCCACTTT.

The chain couples TRBV19 to TRBJ2-2, with D maybe TRBD1 (6 bases). Trimming took 7 bases from V and 2 from J, leaving 14 bases between them. The germline gives CDR1 LNHDA, CDR2 SQIVND (reference sequence). The CDR3 is made up of 15 amino acids. CDR3 amino acids: CASTPGQLNTGELFF. The CDR3 bases are TGTGCCAGTACGCCGGGACAACTAAACACCGGGGAGCTGTTTTTT.

This clonotype was recorded a few times. The chain is built from TRBV7-6 and TRBJ2-1, with D maybe TRBD2 (6 bases). The CDR3 loop spans 15 amino acids. V was trimmed by 5 bases and J by 8 bases, leaving 19 bases between them. CDR1 and CDR2 from the germline V gene are SGHVS and FNYEAQ. The chain's CDR3 is CASSRGIGGLYEQFF. The DNA of the CDR3 is TGTGCCAGCAGCCGGGGGATCGGGGGTCTCTATGAGCAGTTCTTC.

This clonotype was seen many times. In DNA, the CDR3 is TGCAGTGCTAGATCGGGGGCAGGGGTTACGGAGACCCAGTACTTC. Protein product: CSARSGAGVTETQYF. The chain uses TRBV20-1 and TRBJ2-5, with D possibly being TRBD1 or TRBD2 (6 bases each). Trimming took 2 bases from V and 5 from J, leaving 18 bases between them. The CDR3 runs 15 residues. The germline V gene encodes CDR1 DFQATT and CDR2 SNEGSKA (reference sequence).

This clonotype was seen at least ten times. The V call is TRBV2, the J call TRBJ2-3; 8 nucleotides align to TRBD2. The CDR3 has 12 residues. V gave up 8 bases and J gave up 6 bases; unmatched junction bases: 4. Germline CDR1 is SNHLY and CDR2 is FYNNEI. The CDR3 reads CASCRLADTQYF. The CDR3 nucleotides read TGTGCCAGCTGTAGACTAGCGGATACGCAGTATTTT.

The V call is TRBV7-2, the J call TRBJ2-7; 10 positions agree with TRBD1. The CDR3 is made up of 15 amino acids. CDR1 is SGHTA, CDR2 FQGNSA, per germline. The J segment lost 7 bases and the V segment lost 1 base, leaving 7 bases of the junction unmatched. In nucleotides, the CDR3 is TGTGCCAGCAGCTTAGATGGGGACAGGGGAGGAGAGCAGTACTTC. Its protein is CASSLDGDRGGEQYF.

This clonotype was counted many times. J is TRBJ2-2 and V is TRBV6-2 or TRBV6-3, with D possibly being TRBD2 (5 bases). Germline CDR1 reads MNHEY; CDR2 reads SVGEGT. Trimming left V 0 bases short and J 3 bases short, with 17 bases between. The CDR3 length is 18 residues. The CDR3 bases are TGTGCCAGCAGTTACTCCGCGATACGGGAAACGTACACCGGGGAGCTGTTTTTT. Protein sequence: CASSYSAIRETYTGELFF.

The chain couples TRBV20-1 to TRBJ1-3; D gene unclear. The V end was cut by 2 bases, the J end by 0 bases, with 5 bases between. There are 13 residues in the CDR3. Germline assignment: CDR1 DFQATT and CDR2 SNEGSKA (reference sequence). The DNA for the CDR3 is TGCAGTGCTAGACAGGACTCTGGAAACACCATATATTTT. Protein: CSARQDSGNTIYF.

The sample holds a few counts of this clonotype. The V and J genes are TRBV27 and TRBJ2-7, with 7 nucleotides matching TRBD2. Trimming removed 8 bases from V and 4 bases from J; junction bases left unmatched: 8. This CDR3 comprises 13 residues. Germline lookup yields CDR1 MNHEY and CDR2 SMNVEV (reference sequence). Here the CDR3 DNA reads TGTGCCAGCGCGCAGCGGGAACCTTACGAGCAGTACTTC. Translation: CASAQREPYEQYF.

The chain uses TRBV28 and TRBJ2-1; D ambiguous. CDR1 is MDHEN and CDR2 is SYDVKM in the germline V gene. V was pared by 7 bases and J by 4 bases, with 14 bases between. The CDR3 covers 14 residues. DNA of the CDR3: TGTGCCAGCACAGGCGGAGAATATTACAATGAGCAGTTCTTC. Translation: CASTGGEYYNEQFF.

This clonotype was seen repeatedly, ten times or more. The chain couples TRBV27 to TRBJ1-5; D not certain. The CDR3 consists of 15 residues. V lost 5 bases, J lost 6 bases, and 17 bases lay in between. Germline CDR1 reads MNHEY; CDR2 reads SMNVEV (reference sequence). CDR3 in amino acids: CASSPRDGIAQPQHF. The CDR3 bases are TGTGCCAGCAGTCCCCGAGACGGAATAGCTCAGCCCCAGCATTTT.

This clonotype has at least ten counts. The chain carries TRBV20-1 and TRBJ2-3; 8 bases agree with TRBD2. V trimming: 5 bases; J trimming: 6 bases; junction bases outside the gene matches: 10. The CDR3 covers 14 residues. Germline CDR1 DFQATT, CDR2 SNEGSKA (reference sequence). The CDR3 sequence is CSASEAGVWDTQYF. The CDR3 DNA follows: TGCAGTGCTTCGGAAGCGGGAGTTTGGGATACGCAGTATTTT.

The rearrangement uses TRBV7-9 and TRBJ2-2; 9 bases line up with TRBD1. V was pared by 5 bases and J by 4 bases, with 14 bases of the junction left unmatched. CDR3 size: 18 residues. Germline-derived CDR1 and CDR2 are SEHNR and FQNEAQ (reference sequence). CDR3 sequence reads: CASSAKNRGPGGTGELFF. CDR3 DNA sequence: TGTGCCAGCAGCGCGAAAAACAGGGGGCCTGGGGGCACCGGGGAGCTGTTTTTT.

This clonotype was seen ten or more times. The chain has TRBV28 and TRBJ2-1; the match to TRBD2 covers 8 bases. Germline assignment: CDR1 MDHEN and CDR2 SYDVKM. The V segment lost 1 base and the J segment 5 bases; nucleotides outside the gene matches: 4. The CDR3 extends over 15 amino acids. The DNA for the CDR3 is TGTGCCAGCAGTTTATCTGGAGCGGGGGACAATGAGCAGTTCTTC. Its translation: CASSLSGAGDNEQFF.

In the case of this clonotype: A much larger clone lies a single base off, so this may be a read error. The chain employs TRBV12-3 or TRBV12-4 and TRBJ2-1; 11 positions match TRBD2. Unmatched junction bases numbered 12, after V lost 10 bases and J lost 7 bases. The CDR3 covers 15 residues. The chain's CDR3 is CANTFGLAGGNEQFF. The CDR3 DNA sequence: TGTGCCAACACCTTCGGGCTAGCGGGAGGAAATGAGCAGTTCTTC.